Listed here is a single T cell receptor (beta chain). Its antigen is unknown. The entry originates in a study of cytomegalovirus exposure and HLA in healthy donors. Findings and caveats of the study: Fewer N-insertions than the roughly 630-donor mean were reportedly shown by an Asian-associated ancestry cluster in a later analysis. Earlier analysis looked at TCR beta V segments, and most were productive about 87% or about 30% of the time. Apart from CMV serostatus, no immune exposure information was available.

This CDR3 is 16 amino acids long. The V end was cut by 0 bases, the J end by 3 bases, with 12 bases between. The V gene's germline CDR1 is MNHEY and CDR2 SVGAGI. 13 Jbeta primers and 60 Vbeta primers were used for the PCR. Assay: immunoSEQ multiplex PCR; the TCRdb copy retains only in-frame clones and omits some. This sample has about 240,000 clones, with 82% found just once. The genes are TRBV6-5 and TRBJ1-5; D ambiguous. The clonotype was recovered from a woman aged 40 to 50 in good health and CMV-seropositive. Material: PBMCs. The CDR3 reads CASSYSPAAANQPQHF. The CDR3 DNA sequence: TGTGCCAGCAGTTACTCGCCTGCGGCAGCCAATCAGCCCCAGCATTTT.